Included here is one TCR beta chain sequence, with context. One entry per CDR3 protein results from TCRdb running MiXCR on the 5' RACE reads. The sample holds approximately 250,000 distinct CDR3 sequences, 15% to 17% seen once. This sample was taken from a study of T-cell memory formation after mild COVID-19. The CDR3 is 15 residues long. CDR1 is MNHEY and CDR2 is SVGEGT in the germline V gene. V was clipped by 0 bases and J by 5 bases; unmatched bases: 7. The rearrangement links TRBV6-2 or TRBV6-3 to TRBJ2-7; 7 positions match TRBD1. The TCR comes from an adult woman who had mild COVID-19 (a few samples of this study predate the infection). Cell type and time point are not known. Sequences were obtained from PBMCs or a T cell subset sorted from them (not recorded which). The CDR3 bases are TGTGCCAGCAGTTACTCGAGAGGGGGCAGGAACGAGCAGTACTTC. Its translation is CASSYSRGGRNEQYF.